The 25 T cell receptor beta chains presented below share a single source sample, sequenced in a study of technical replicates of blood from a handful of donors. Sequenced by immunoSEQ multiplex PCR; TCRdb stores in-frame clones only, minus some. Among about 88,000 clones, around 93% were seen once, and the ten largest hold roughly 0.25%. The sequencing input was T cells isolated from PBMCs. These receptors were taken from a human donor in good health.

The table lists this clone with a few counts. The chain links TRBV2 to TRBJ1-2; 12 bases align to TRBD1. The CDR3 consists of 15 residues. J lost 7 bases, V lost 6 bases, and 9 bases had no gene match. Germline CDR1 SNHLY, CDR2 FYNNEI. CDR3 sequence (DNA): TGTGCCAGCAGGGATACCGGGACAGGGGGCAGTGGCTACACCTTC. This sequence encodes CASRDTGTGGSGYTF.

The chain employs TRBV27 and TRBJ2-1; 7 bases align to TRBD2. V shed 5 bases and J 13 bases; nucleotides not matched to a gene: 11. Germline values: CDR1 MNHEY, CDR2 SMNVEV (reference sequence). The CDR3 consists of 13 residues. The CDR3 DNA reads TGTGCCAGCAGTCCTCAGGGACTACAAAGCCAGTTCTTC. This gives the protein CASSPQGLQSQFF.

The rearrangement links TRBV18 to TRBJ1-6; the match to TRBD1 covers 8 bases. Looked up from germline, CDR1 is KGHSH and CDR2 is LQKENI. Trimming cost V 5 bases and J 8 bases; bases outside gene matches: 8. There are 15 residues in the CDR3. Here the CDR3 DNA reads TGTGCCAGCTCAACCTGGACAGGGAAAGATTCACCCCTCCACTTT. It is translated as CASSTWTGKDSPLHF. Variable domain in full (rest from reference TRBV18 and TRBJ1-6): NAGVMQNPRHLVRRRGQEARLRCSPMKGHSHVYWYRQLPEEGLKFMVYLQKENIIDESGMPKERFSAEFPKEGPSILRIQQVVRGDSAAYFCASSTWTGKDSPLHFGNGTRLTVT.

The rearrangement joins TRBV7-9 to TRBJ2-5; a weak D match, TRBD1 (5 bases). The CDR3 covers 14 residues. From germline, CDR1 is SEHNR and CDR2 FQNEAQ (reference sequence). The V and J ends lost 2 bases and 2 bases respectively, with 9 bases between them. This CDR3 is CASSLSPGQETQYF. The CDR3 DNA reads TGTGCCAGCAGCTTATCCCCAGGGCAAGAGACCCAGTACTTC.

CDR3 nucleotide sequence: TGTGCCAGCAGTTTAGCGGGAAAACGAGGTGAGCAGTTCTTC. Translation gives CASSLAGKRGEQFF. The V and J genes are TRBV6-6 and TRBJ2-1; 8 nucleotides align to TRBD2. J gave up 9 bases and V 4 bases, and 8 bases lay outside the gene matches. The germline CDR1 and CDR2 sequences are MNHNY and SVGAGI (reference sequence). The CDR3 totals 14 residues.

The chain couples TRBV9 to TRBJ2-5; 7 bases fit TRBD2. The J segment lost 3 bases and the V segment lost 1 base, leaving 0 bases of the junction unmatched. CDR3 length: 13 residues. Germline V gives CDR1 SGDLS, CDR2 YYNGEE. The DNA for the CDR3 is TGTGCCAGCAGCGTACGGGGGGAAGAGACCCAGTACTTC. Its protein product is CASSVRGEETQYF.

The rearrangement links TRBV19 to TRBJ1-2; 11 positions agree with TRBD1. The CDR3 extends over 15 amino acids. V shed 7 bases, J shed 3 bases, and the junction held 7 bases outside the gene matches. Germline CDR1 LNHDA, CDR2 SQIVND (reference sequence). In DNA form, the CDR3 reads TGTGCCAGTATCGAGGGACAGGGGGTCCACTATGGCTACACCTTC. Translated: CASIEGQGVHYGYTF.

The CDR3 DNA is TGTGCCAGCAGCTTAGCCGGGAACACTGAAGCTTTCTTT. Translation: CASSLAGNTEAFF. The J gene is TRBJ1-1, the V gene TRBV7-9; D is unresolved. Between the trimmed V and J ends, which lost 0 bases and 1 base, there was a span of 3 bases. Germline V CDR1 and CDR2: SEHNR, FQNEAQ (reference sequence). CDR3 size: 13 residues. The whole variable domain, remainder taken from reference TRBV7-9 and TRBJ1-1, is DTGVSQNPRHKITKRGQNVTFRCDPISEHNRLYWYRQTLGQGPEFLTYFQNEAQLEKSRLLSDRFSAERPKGSFSTLEIQRTEQGDSAMYLCASSLAGNTEAFFGQGTRLTVV.

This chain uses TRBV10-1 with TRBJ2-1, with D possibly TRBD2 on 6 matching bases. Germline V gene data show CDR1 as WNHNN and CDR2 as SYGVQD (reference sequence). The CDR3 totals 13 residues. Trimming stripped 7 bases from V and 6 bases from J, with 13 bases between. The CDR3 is CASTGLGSNEQFF. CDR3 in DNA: TGCGCCAGCACGGGACTGGGTAGCAATGAGCAGTTCTTC.

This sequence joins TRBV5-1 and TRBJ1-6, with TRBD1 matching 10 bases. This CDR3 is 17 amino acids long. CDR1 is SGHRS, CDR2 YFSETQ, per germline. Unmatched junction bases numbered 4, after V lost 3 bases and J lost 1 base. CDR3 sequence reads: CASSSGQGGSYNSPLHF. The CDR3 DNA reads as TGCGCCAGCAGCTCCGGACAGGGGGGTTCCTATAATTCACCCCTCCACTTT.

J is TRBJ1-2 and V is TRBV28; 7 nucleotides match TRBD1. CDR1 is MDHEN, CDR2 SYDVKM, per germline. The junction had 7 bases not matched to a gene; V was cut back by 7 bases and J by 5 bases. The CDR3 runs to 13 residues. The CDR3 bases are TGTGCCAGCACTTCGGGACAGATGTATGGCTACACCTTC. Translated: CASTSGQMYGYTF.

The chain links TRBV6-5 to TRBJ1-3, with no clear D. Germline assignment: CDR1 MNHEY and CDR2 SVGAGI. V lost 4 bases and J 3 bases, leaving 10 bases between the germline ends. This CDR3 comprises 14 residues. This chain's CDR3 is CASSFWAGGNTIYF. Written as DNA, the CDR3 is TGTGCCAGCAGTTTTTGGGCCGGTGGAAACACCATATATTTT.

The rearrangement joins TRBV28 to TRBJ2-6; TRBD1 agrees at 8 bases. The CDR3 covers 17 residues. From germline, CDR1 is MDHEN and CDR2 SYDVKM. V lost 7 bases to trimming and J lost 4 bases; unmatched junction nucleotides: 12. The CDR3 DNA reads TGTGCCAGCATAGAGACAGGGGTAATATACGGGGCCAACGTCCTGACTTTC. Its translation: CASIETGVIYGANVLTF.

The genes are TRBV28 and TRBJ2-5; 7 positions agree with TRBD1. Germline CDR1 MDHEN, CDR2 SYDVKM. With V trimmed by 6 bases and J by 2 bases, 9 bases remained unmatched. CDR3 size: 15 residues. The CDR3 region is CASRVPGQPQETQYF. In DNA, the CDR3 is TGTGCCAGCAGAGTCCCGGGACAGCCTCAAGAGACCCAGTACTTC.

CDR3 coding DNA: TGTGCCTGGAGTCAACAGGTGTCAGGGCTTTCACCCCTCCACTTT. Its protein is CAWSQQVSGLSPLHF. The rearrangement links TRBV30 to TRBJ1-6; D possibly corresponds to TRBD1 (5 bases). With 2 bases removed from V and 9 bases from J, the gap between germline ends came to 17 bases. Germline lookup yields CDR1 GTSNPN and CDR2 SVGIG (reference sequence). CDR3 length: 15 amino acids.

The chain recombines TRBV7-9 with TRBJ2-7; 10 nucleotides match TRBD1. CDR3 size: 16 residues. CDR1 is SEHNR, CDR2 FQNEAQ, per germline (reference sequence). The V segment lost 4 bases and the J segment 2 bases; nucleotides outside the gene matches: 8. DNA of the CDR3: TGTGCCAGCAGCTCCTACTCCGGGACAGGGGCCTACGAGCAGTACTTC. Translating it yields CASSSYSGTGAYEQYF.

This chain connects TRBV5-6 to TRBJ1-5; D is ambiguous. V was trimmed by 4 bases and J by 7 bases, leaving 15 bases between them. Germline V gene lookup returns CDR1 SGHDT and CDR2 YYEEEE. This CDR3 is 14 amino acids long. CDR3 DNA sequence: TGTGCCAGCAGCCCATTCCATAGGAGGCAGCCCCAGCATTTT. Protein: CASSPFHRRQPQHF.

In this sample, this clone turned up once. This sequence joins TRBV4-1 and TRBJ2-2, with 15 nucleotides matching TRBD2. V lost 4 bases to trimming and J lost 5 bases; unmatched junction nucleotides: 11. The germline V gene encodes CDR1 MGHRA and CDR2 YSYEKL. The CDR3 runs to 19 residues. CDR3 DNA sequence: TGCGCCAGCAGCCCGAGGACTAGCGGGAGGGCCCTCAAAACCGGGGAGCTGTTTTTT. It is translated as CASSPRTSGRALKTGELFF.

DNA of the CDR3: TGTGCCAGCAGTTCCGGGACAGGGGGTGAAAAACTGTTTTTT. Encoded protein: CASSSGTGGEKLFF. V and J are TRBV2 and TRBJ1-4; 11 nucleotides match TRBD1. The CDR3 totals 14 residues. Germline V CDR1 and CDR2: SNHLY, FYNNEI. V shed 5 bases, J shed 7 bases, and the junction held 3 bases outside the gene matches.

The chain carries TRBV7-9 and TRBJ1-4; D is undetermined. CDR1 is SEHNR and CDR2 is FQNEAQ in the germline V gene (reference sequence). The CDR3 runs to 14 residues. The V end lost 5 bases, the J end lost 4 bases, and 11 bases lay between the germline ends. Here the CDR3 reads CASSTRQHNEKLFF. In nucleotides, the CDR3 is TGTGCCAGCAGCACGCGACAACATAATGAAAAACTGTTTTTT.

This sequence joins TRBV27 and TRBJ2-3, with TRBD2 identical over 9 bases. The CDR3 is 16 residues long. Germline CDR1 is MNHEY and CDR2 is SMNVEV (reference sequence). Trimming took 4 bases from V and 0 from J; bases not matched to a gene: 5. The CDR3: CASSSKTSGSTDTQYF. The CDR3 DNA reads TGTGCCAGCAGTTCGAAGACTAGCGGAAGCACAGATACGCAGTATTTT.

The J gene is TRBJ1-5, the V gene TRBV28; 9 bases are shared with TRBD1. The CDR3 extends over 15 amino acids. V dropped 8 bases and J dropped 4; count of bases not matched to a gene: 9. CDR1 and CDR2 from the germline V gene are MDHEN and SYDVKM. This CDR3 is CASGLGQGLNQPQHF. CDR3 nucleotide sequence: TGTGCCAGCGGGTTGGGACAGGGTCTGAATCAGCCCCAGCATTTT.

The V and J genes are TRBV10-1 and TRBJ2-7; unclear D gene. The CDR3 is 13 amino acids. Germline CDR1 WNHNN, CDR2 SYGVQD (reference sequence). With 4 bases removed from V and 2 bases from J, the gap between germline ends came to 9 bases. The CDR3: CASSATLTYEQYF. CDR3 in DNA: TGCGCCAGCAGTGCGACTCTTACCTACGAGCAGTACTTC.

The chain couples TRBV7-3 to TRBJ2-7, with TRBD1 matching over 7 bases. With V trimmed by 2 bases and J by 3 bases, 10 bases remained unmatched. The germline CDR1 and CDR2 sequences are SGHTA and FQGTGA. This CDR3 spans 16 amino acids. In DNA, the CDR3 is TGTGCCAGCAGCTTATCGTCGCAGGGGGATGGCTACGAGCAGTACTTC. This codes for CASSLSSQGDGYEQYF.

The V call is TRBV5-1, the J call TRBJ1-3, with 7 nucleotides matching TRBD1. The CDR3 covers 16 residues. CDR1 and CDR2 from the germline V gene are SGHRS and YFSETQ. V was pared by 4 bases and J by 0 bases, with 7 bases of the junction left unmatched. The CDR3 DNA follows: TGCGCCAGCAGCGTAGACAGGGCAGTCTCTGGAAACACCATATATTTT. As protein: CASSVDRAVSGNTIYF.